Below, 3 T cell receptor beta chains from the same sample are listed, as sequenced in a study of T cells after yellow fever vaccination. TCRdb redid the calling of the 5' RACE reads with MiXCR, one entry per CDR3 protein. The sample yields tens of thousands of distinct CDR3 sequences, around 4.8% seen once. Here the sequenced sample was CD8+ T cells sorted from PBMCs, taken 5 days after the yellow fever booster vaccination. These receptors were taken from a man in his thirties or forties who received the YFV17D yellow fever vaccine.

The sample holds many counts of this clonotype. The V and J genes are TRBV9 and TRBJ2-7; 9 nucleotides align to TRBD1. Germline V gives CDR1 SGDLS, CDR2 YYNGEE. Trimming at V came to 3 bases and at J to 5 bases, leaving 6 bases not matched to a gene. The CDR3 has 14 amino acids. CDR3 DNA: TGTGCCAGCAGCGACCGGGACAGGGAACACGAGCAGTACTTC. This translates into CASSDRDREHEQYF.

This clonotype was seen many times. The chain joins TRBV20-1 to TRBJ2-7; 8 bases map to TRBD1. The germline V gene encodes CDR1 DFQATT and CDR2 SNEGSKA (reference sequence). This CDR3 is built from 14 residues. V was clipped by 1 base and J by 2 bases; unmatched bases: 4. The CDR3 DNA is TGCAGTGCTAGAGCAGGGGGCGCAACCTACGAGCAGTACTTC. Translation: CSARAGGATYEQYF.

This clonotype has a count of ten or more. CDR3 region: CASGSTDTGELFF. The DNA for the CDR3 is TGTGCCAGCGGCTCCACGGACACCGGGGAGCTGTTTTTT. This rearrangement joins TRBV27 to TRBJ2-2, with unresolved D. V was trimmed by 8 bases and J by 3 bases, leaving 10 bases between them. Germline CDR1 reads MNHEY; CDR2 reads SMNVEV (reference sequence). The CDR3 contains 13 residues.